This T cell receptor (beta chain) was recovered during a study of blood T cell repertoires in COVID-19. Per the original data handling: Estimation of nucleated cell counts relied on the amplification of reference gene primers. Sequencing was performed with immunoSEQ multiplex PCR; in TCRdb, only in-frame clones are kept and a portion is missing. V, J and clone size are those of that table, while D and trimming were read from the DNA. Here the sample spans about 290,000 clones, roughly 85% being singletons. The germline gives CDR1 SEHNR, CDR2 FQNEAQ (reference sequence). The CDR3 is made up of 13 amino acids. The trim removed 7 bases at V and 4 bases at J, leaving 5 bases unmatched.

This receptor was taken from a woman under 40 with active or convalescent COVID-19. V gene TRBV7-9 combines with J gene TRBJ1-1, with 8 bases identical to TRBD1. Sequencing used peripheral blood. The CDR3 sequence is CASTGQGSTEAFF. CDR3 bases: TGTGCCAGCACCGGACAGGGATCCACTGAAGCTTTCTTT.